The next 3 T cell receptor beta chains were all read from a single sample in a study of blood T cell repertoires in COVID-19. Libraries were prepared by immunoSEQ multiplex PCR; TCRdb keeps only in-frame clonotypes and omits some of them. Of about 490,000 clones detected, 75% to 90% appear once; the ten largest clones hold 3% to 3.5%. Sequences were obtained from peripheral blood. The source of these receptors is a human donor in a cohort sampled during active COVID-19.

The table lists this clone with a few counts. The V call is TRBV30, the J call TRBJ2-7, with a weak D call TRBD1 (5 bases). The CDR3 totals 14 residues. Germline loops: CDR1 GTSNPN, CDR2 SVGIG (reference sequence). V shed 3 bases and J shed 2 bases, with 14 bases lying between them. The CDR3 DNA follows: TGTGCCTGGAGCCTACAGGAACCTCCCTACGAGCAGTACTTC. Translated, it gives CAWSLQEPPYEQYF. The complete variable domain, with remaining parts taken from reference TRBV30 and TRBJ2-7, reads SQTIHQWPATLVQPVGSPLSLECTVEGTSNPNLYWYRQAAGRGLQLLFYSVGIGQISSEVPQNLSASRPQDRQFILSSKKLLLSDSGFYLCAWSLQEPPYEQYFGPGTRLTVT.

This chain connects TRBV6-5 to TRBJ2-2, with D possibly matching TRBD1 (5 bases). This CDR3 has 15 residues. The germline V and J ends were trimmed by 2 bases and 2 bases, with 9 bases remaining between them. Germline V gene lookup returns CDR1 MNHEY and CDR2 SVGAGI. This chain's CDR3 is CASSYRRTNTGELFF. Here the CDR3 DNA reads TGTGCCAGCAGTTACCGAAGGACAAACACCGGGGAGCTGTTTTTT.

The rearrangement joins TRBV19 to TRBJ1-5; D is possibly TRBD1 (5 bases). V was clipped by 4 bases and J by 6 bases, with 16 bases between them. The CDR3 is 15 residues long. Germline V gives CDR1 LNHDA, CDR2 SQIVND (reference sequence). The CDR3 nucleotides read TGTGCCAGTAGTACAGGGTATGGAATAGGTCAGCCCCAGCATTTT. This sequence encodes CASSTGYGIGQPQHF.